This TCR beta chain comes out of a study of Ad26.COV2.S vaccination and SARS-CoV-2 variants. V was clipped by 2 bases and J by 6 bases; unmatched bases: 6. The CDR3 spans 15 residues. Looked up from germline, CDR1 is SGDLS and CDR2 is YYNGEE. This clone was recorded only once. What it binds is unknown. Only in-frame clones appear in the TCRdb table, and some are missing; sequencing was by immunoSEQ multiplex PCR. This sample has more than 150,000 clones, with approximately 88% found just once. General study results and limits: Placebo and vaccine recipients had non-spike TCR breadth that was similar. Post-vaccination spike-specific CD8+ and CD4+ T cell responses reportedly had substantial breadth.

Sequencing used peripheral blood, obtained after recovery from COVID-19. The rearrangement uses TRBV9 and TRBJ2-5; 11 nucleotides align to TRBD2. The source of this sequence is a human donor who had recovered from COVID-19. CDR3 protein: CASSVSLAGGKTQYF. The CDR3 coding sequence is TGTGCCAGCAGCGTCTCCCTAGCGGGGGGAAAGACCCAGTACTTC.